A selection of T cell receptor beta chains follows, all from one sample in a study of HIV-infected patients and healthy controls. TCRdb re-called the 5' RACE reads through MiXCR, storing one row per CDR3 protein. Of roughly 14,000 distinct CDR3 sequences listed, around 12% are singletons. The input for sequencing was blood, taken during antiretroviral therapy. The origin of the receptors is an adult with HIV infection. The donor label of this sample is uncertain. Each CDR3 is given with its conserved first and last residue. The D gene is left open where the match is weak. Some rows mark clone size as missing; the rest say once, few, many or name a class of expanded clone.

j_gene | abundance | d_gene | len | v_gene | CDR3nt | CDR3aa
TRBJ1-1 | many | NA | 13 | TRBV2 | TGTGCCAGCAGACCTACCTTGGGCACTGAAGCTTTCTTT | CASRPTLGTEAFF
TRBJ2-7 | many | TRBD1 | 12 | TRBV5-6 | TGTGCCAGCAGTACAGGGGGCGACGAGCAGTACTTC | CASSTGGDEQYF
TRBJ1-5 | few | NA | 13 | TRBV29-1 | TGCAGCGTTGCGGGGGACCTCAATCAGCCCCAGCATTTT | CSVAGDLNQPQHF
TRBJ2-7 | few | TRBD1 | 13 | TRBV20-1 | TGCGCTTTGCCGGGACAGGGGTCGTCCGAGCAGTACTTC | CALPGQGSSEQYF
TRBJ1-2 | NA | NA | 14 | TRBV7-2 | TGTGCCAGCAGCGGTGTGAGTCCGTACTATGGCTACACCTTC | CASSGVSPYYGYTF
TRBJ2-2 | NA | TRBD2 | 16 | TRBV7-8 | TGTGCCAGCAGCTTAGACTCTAGCGGAAACACCGGGGAGCTGTTTTTT | CASSLDSSGNTGELFF
TRBJ2-2 | many | TRBD2 | 18 | TRBV9 | TGTGCCAGCAGCGTATTGGGACTAGCGGGAGTTGGTACCGGGGAGCTGTTTTTT | CASSVLGLAGVGTGELFF
TRBJ2-7 | many | NA | 13 | TRBV5-6 | TGTGCCAGCAGCTTCTCTGTGGACTTCGAGCAGTACTTC | CASSFSVDFEQYF
TRBJ2-7 | NA | TRBD1 | 14 | TRBV5-4 | TGTGCCAGCACCCGGGACAGCCAGGCCTACGAGCAGTACTTC | CASTRDSQAYEQYF
TRBJ2-7 | NA | TRBD2 | 16 | TRBV10-1 | TGCGCCAGCAGTAAATTGAACCGGGGACTAGGATACGAGCAGTACTTC | CASSKLNRGLGYEQYF
TRBJ2-5 | many | NA | 13 | TRBV6-1 | TGTGCCAGCAGTGACCTTCCACAAGAGACCCAGTACTTC | CASSDLPQETQYF
TRBJ2-3 | NA | NA | 14 | TRBV5-4 | TGTGCCAGCAGCTTGGTGCTAGCGCAAGATACGCAGTATTTT | CASSLVLAQDTQYF
TRBJ2-1 | many | TRBD1 | 16 | TRBV15 | TGTGCCACCAGCAGAGACCGGGACAGCTCCTACAATGAGCAGTTCTTC | CATSRDRDSSYNEQFF
TRBJ2-4 | NA | NA | 14 | TRBV5-1 | TGCGCCAGCAGCTTGGACCGGGCCAAAAACATTCAGTACTTC | CASSLDRAKNIQYF
TRBJ2-7 | many | NA | 14 | TRBV3-1 | TGTGCCAGCAGCCAAATCCCAGGGGCCTACGAGCAGTACTTC | CASSQIPGAYEQYF
TRBJ2-3 | few | TRBD2 | 14 | TRBV5-1 | TGCGCCAGCAGCCCGGGACTAGCGGGAGATACGCAGTATTTT | CASSPGLAGDTQYF
TRBJ2-2 | many | TRBD2 | 15 | TRBV7-3 | TGTGCCAGCAGCACCCTAGCGGGAGGGACCGGGGAGCTGTTTTTT | CASSTLAGGTGELFF
TRBJ1-5 | many | NA | 14 | TRBV12-3/TRBV12-4 | TGTGCCAGCAGTTCTGGGCCCAGAAATCAGCCCCAGCATTTT | CASSSGPRNQPQHF
TRBJ2-1 | many | NA | 15 | TRBV12-3/TRBV12-4 | TGTGCCAGCAGTCTCCGGGACACGTCCTACAATGAGCAGTTCTTC | CASSLRDTSYNEQFF
TRBJ2-3 | many | TRBD1 | 16 | TRBV5-1 | TGCGCCAGCAGCCTCAACCCAACAGGGGGCACAGATACGCAGTATTTT | CASSLNPTGGTDTQYF
TRBJ1-1 | many | NA | 12 | TRBV20-1 | TGCAGTGCGACTCCAGTTAGGGTTGAAGCTTTCTTT | CSATPVRVEAFF
TRBJ2-2 | NA | NA | 16 | TRBV6-5 | TGTGCCAGCAGCCGTCGGGGGACCGCGAACACCGGGGAGCTGTTTTTT | CASSRRGTANTGELFF
TRBJ2-5 | many | TRBD2 | 16 | TRBV5-1 | TGCGCCAGCAGCTTGATAGCGGGAGGGCCTCCGCAGACCCAGTACTTC | CASSLIAGGPPQTQYF
TRBJ2-7 | many | NA | 15 | TRBV5-1 | TGCGCCAGCAGCTTGGCAGCGCCGGGCCACTACGAGCAGTACTTC | CASSLAAPGHYEQYF
TRBJ1-6 | many | TRBD1 | 14 | TRBV5-4 | TGTGCCAGCAGCCAGGACAGGGTAAATTCACCCCTCCACTTT | CASSQDRVNSPLHF
TRBJ2-3 | many | NA | 14 | TRBV11-2 | TGTGCCAGCAGCGCGTACCTCCTCGCAGATACGCAGTATTTT | CASSAYLLADTQYF
TRBJ2-1 | many | NA | 13 | TRBV2 | TGTGCCAGCACCTGCCCGGACTGCGATGAGCAGTTCTTC | CASTCPDCDEQFF
TRBJ2-7 | NA | NA | 17 | TRBV2 | TGTGCCAGCAGTGAAGCGCACAGGGTGATTGCAGCGTACGAGCAGTACTTC | CASSEAHRVIAAYEQYF
TRBJ2-5 | NA | NA | 15 | TRBV11-2 | TGTGCCAGCAGCTTAGATTCAGGGTATCAAGAGACCCAGTACTTC | CASSLDSGYQETQYF
TRBJ2-7 | many | NA | 15 | TRBV7-9 | TGTGCCAGCAGCCGTGGAGAAGTTGGGCCGGGTGAGCAGTACTTC | CASSRGEVGPGEQYF
TRBJ2-7 | NA | NA | 18 | TRBV28 | TGTGCCAGCAGTTTAAGCCCCGGGTTGGGGGGAACATCCTACGAGCAGTACTTC | CASSLSPGLGGTSYEQYF
TRBJ1-3 | few | NA | 20 | TRBV6-6 | TGTGCCAGCAGTTTCATGGCGGGAGGGAGCCCCTATAAGTCTGGAAACACCATATATTTT | CASSFMAGGSPYKSGNTIYF
TRBJ2-7 | many | TRBD1 | 13 | TRBV6-6 | TGTGCCAGCAGTACAGGGGCTGCCTACGAGCAGTACTTC | CASSTGAAYEQYF
TRBJ1-2 | many | NA | 15 | TRBV12-3/TRBV12-4 | TGTGCCAGCAGTTTAGCGGGGGCGAATCGGGATGGCTACACCTTC | CASSLAGANRDGYTF
TRBJ2-5 | NA | TRBD1 | 16 | TRBV12-3/TRBV12-4 | TGTGCCAGCAGGAAATTGACAGGGGGTTTCTCGGAGACCCAGTACTTC | CASRKLTGGFSETQYF
TRBJ1-3 | NA | NA | 15 | TRBV18 | TGTGCCAGCTCACCCGGACAGAACTCTGGAAACACCATATATTTT | CASSPGQNSGNTIYF
TRBJ2-3 | many | NA | 16 | TRBV5-1 | TGCGCCAGCAGCTTGTTGTCAGACAGAAGCACAGATACGCAGTATTTT | CASSLLSDRSTDTQYF
TRBJ1-1 | few | NA | 14 | TRBV11-2 | TGTGCCAGCAGCCCGACGAGGGGGGCTATCGGAGCTTTCTTT | CASSPTRGAIGAFF
TRBJ1-5 | NA | NA | 14 | TRBV6-5 | TGTGCCAGCAGGGCCGGGACACTTCATCAGCCCCAGCATTTT | CASRAGTLHQPQHF
TRBJ1-2 | many | NA | 14 | TRBV2 | TGTGCCAGCAGTGAAATGGCGTTTTTCTATGGCTACACCTTC | CASSEMAFFYGYTF
TRBJ2-3 | medium-sized | NA | 13 | TRBV7-2 | TGTGCCAGCAGCTTATCAGAGGCGAATACGCAGTATTTT | CASSLSEANTQYF
TRBJ2-2 | NA | NA | 13 | TRBV28 | TGTGCCAGCACCGTTAACCCAGGGAGGGAGCTGTTTTTT | CASTVNPGRELFF
TRBJ2-1 | many | TRBD2 | 16 | TRBV5-6 | TGTGCCAGCAGCCCACTTAGCGGGAGAGTCTACAATGAGCAGTTCTTC | CASSPLSGRVYNEQFF
TRBJ2-7 | many | TRBD2 | 14 | TRBV28 | TGTGCCAGCAGCCGAGGACTAGGGCCATACGAGCAGTACTTC | CASSRGLGPYEQYF
TRBJ1-5 | NA | NA | 14 | TRBV3-1 | TGTGCCAGCAGCCAAGAGGCACAGAAAGGGCCCCAGCATTTT | CASSQEAQKGPQHF
TRBJ2-5 | many | TRBD2 | 16 | TRBV6-2/TRBV6-3 | TGTGCCAGCAGTTTGGGACTAGCGGGAGCCCGTGAGACCCAGTACTTC | CASSLGLAGARETQYF
TRBJ2-2 | NA | NA | 16 | TRBV7-3 | TGTGCCAGCAGCTTAGCAGGGGGGGCGAACACCGGGGAGCTGTTTTTT | CASSLAGGANTGELFF
TRBJ2-3 | many | NA | 12 | TRBV7-9 | TGTGCCAGCACCTACTATCCAGATACGCAGTATTTT | CASTYYPDTQYF
TRBJ1-2 | many | NA | 13 | TRBV29-1 | TGCAGCGTTGCCGGGTCCTCTAACTATGGCTACACCTTC | CSVAGSSNYGYTF
TRBJ2-1 | many | TRBD2 | 14 | TRBV29-1 | TGCAGCGGATCGCTGGGACTAGTAAGCAATGAGCAGTTCTTC | CSGSLGLVSNEQFF
TRBJ2-5 | few | TRBD2 | 15 | TRBV24-1 | TGTGCCACCAGTGACCCGACTAGCGGGGGGGAGACCCAGTACTTC | CATSDPTSGGETQYF
TRBJ2-7 | many | TRBD2 | 14 | TRBV27 | TGTGCCAGTAGGAATAGCGGGGGCCACTACGAGCAGTACTTC | CASRNSGGHYEQYF
TRBJ2-7 | many | NA | 13 | TRBV7-2 | TGTGCCAGCAGCTTAGGTTCAGGGTGGGAGCAGTACTTC | CASSLGSGWEQYF
TRBJ2-1 | few | NA | 17 | TRBV7-8 | TGTGCCAGCAGCTTCAGCATGGCGGCTAGCTCCTACAATGAGCAGTTCTTC | CASSFSMAASSYNEQFF
TRBJ2-7 | many | NA | 11 | TRBV20-1 | TGCAGTGGGGGCCAGCCATACGAGCAGTACTTC | CSGGQPYEQYF
TRBJ2-5 | many | TRBD2 | 14 | TRBV5-4 | TGTGCCAGCAGCCTTCTAGCGGGAGTAGAGACCCAGTACTTC | CASSLLAGVETQYF
TRBJ2-5 | few | NA | 14 | TRBV7-6 | TGTGCCAGCAGCCCCCTTCAGGAGCAAGAGACCCAGTACTTC | CASSPLQEQETQYF
TRBJ1-6 | NA | TRBD1 | 17 | TRBV28 | TGTGCCAGCAGGTTGCCGGGACAGGGTGTCTGGCCTTCACCCCTCCACTTT | CASRLPGQGVWPSPLHF
TRBJ1-5 | many | NA | 15 | TRBV12-3/TRBV12-4 | TGTGCCAGCAGTGATGGGGCCAAGGTTGGTCAGCCCCAGCATTTT | CASSDGAKVGQPQHF
TRBJ1-3 | many | NA | 14 | TRBV14 | TGTGCCAGCAGTCTATCCTCCTCTGGAAACACCATATATTTT | CASSLSSSGNTIYF